This TCR beta chain was sequenced in a study of T cell responses to AZD1222 COVID-19 vaccine. TCRdb's copy holds only in-frame clones and misses some; the assay was immunoSEQ multiplex PCR. The sample has approximately 100,000 clones, about 89% seen once; the top ten hold about 3.9%. The length of the CDR3 is 14 residues. The chain combines TRBV21-1 with TRBJ1-3. TRBV21-1 is deemed a pseudogene. The starting material was peripheral blood, obtained on day 0 of AZD1222 vaccination. The receptor was isolated from an adult in good health. In nucleotides, the CDR3 is TGTGCCGGCCGGCGGGGGGACTCTGGAAACACCATATATTTT. This gives the protein CAGRRGDSGNTIYF.